One and the same sample provided the 17 T cell receptor beta chains below, sequenced in a study of T cells in tuberculosis. This table comes from immunoSEQ multiplex PCR, and its TCRdb copy is limited to in-frame clones, with some not included. The sample gives under 40,000 clones, approximately 94% of which show up once; approximately 8% is in the top ten. The sample was PBMCs. Receptors originate from a donor between 10 and 35 years old with latent tuberculosis or without tuberculosis infection.

J is TRBJ1-1 and V is TRBV27; 7 nucleotides match TRBD1. There are 14 residues in the CDR3. The trim removed 3 bases at V and 7 bases at J, leaving 8 bases unmatched. Germline-derived CDR1 and CDR2 are MNHEY and SMNVEV (reference sequence). CDR3 loop: CASSLKDRNLEAFF. The CDR3 DNA is TGTGCCAGCAGTTTGAAGGACAGGAACCTTGAAGCTTTCTTT.

The chain combines TRBV7-2 with TRBJ1-4; 10 bases map to TRBD1. Germline-derived CDR1 and CDR2 are SGHTA and FQGNSA. CDR3 length equals 16 residues. Trimming at V came to 1 base and at J to 8 bases, leaving 7 bases not matched to a gene. The CDR3 loop reads CASSLVSGTGDEKLFF. The CDR3 region has the DNA TGTGCCAGCAGCTTAGTGTCTGGGACAGGGGACGAAAAACTGTTTTTT.

The V gene is TRBV11-2, the J gene TRBJ2-4, with D perhaps matching TRBD2 (5 bases). From germline, CDR1 is SGHAT and CDR2 FQNNGV. V dropped 1 base and J dropped 7 bases, with 14 bases sitting between them. The CDR3 runs to 15 residues. In DNA, the CDR3 is TGTGCCAGCAGCTTAGGAGCTCACGGCGGGAACATTCAGTACTTC. Residues: CASSLGAHGGNIQYF.

The chain recombines TRBV6-6 with TRBJ2-7, with 14 bases fitting TRBD2. CDR1 and CDR2 (germline): MNHNY, SVGAGI (reference sequence). J lost 3 bases, V lost 8 bases, and 6 bases had no gene match. The CDR3 has 15 residues. The CDR3 region is CASHRTSGRFYEQYF. The CDR3 DNA reads as TGTGCCAGCCATAGGACTAGCGGGAGGTTCTACGAGCAGTACTTC.

This chain connects TRBV30 to TRBJ2-1, with TRBD1 as a possible D gene (6 bases). From germline, CDR1 is GTSNPN and CDR2 SVGIG (reference sequence). This CDR3 is 13 amino acids long. Trimming pared 4 bases from V and 5 bases from J, leaving 12 bases between. CDR3 in amino acids: CAWKGETHNEQFF. The CDR3 coding sequence is TGTGCCTGGAAGGGGGAGACCCACAATGAGCAGTTCTTC.

The chain links TRBV9 to TRBJ1-3, with D possibly TRBD1 on 5 matching bases. The CDR3 has 16 amino acids. Trimming shortened V by 3 bases and J by 0 bases, and 13 bases separated the two germline ends. From germline, CDR1 is SGDLS and CDR2 YYNGEE. CDR3 residues: CASSGDDRLSGNTIYF. CDR3 nucleotides: TGTGCCAGCAGCGGAGACGACAGACTCTCTGGAAACACCATATATTTT.

The chain is built from TRBV11-2 and TRBJ1-5; D is undetermined. Between the trimmed V and J ends, which lost 1 base and 0 bases, there was a span of 7 bases. Germline assignment: CDR1 SGHAT and CDR2 FQNNGV. The CDR3 length is 15 residues. CDR3 sequence: CASSLGSNSNQPQHF. DNA of the CDR3: TGTGCCAGCAGCTTAGGGAGTAATAGCAATCAGCCCCAGCATTTT.

This clone was recorded only once. The chain couples TRBV13 to TRBJ2-7, with 9 bases that match TRBD1. Germline V lookup: CDR1 PRHDT, CDR2 FYEKMQ (reference sequence). The CDR3 is made up of 15 amino acids. V was clipped by 5 bases and J by 2 bases; unmatched bases: 7. CDR3 sequence: CASSTGQGPTYEQYF. The CDR3 DNA reads TGTGCCAGCAGCACGGGACAGGGACCTACCTACGAGCAGTACTTC.

J is TRBJ2-7 and V is TRBV10-3, with D perhaps matching TRBD2 (6 bases). The V and J ends lost 6 bases and 2 bases respectively, with 17 bases between them. This CDR3 is 15 amino acids long. Germline lookup yields CDR1 ENHRY and CDR2 SYGVKD. The CDR3 is CAIRASDADTYEQYF. CDR3 in DNA: TGTGCCATCAGGGCTAGCGACGCCGACACCTACGAGCAGTACTTC.

The genes are TRBV27 and TRBJ2-3; 8 bases map to TRBD2. The CDR3 extends over 16 amino acids. Looked up from germline, CDR1 is MNHEY and CDR2 is SMNVEV (reference sequence). Trimming took 8 bases from V and 4 from J; bases not matched to a gene: 14. CDR3 amino acids: CASGVIRASGSDTQYF. The CDR3, as DNA: TGTGCCAGCGGAGTTATACGGGCTAGCGGGTCAGATACGCAGTATTTT.

This sequence joins TRBV5-4 and TRBJ1-2; 8 nucleotides match TRBD1. CDR3 length: 16 residues. CDR1 and CDR2 (germline): SGHNT, YYREEE (reference sequence). The V segment lost 2 bases and the J segment 2 bases; nucleotides outside the gene matches: 8. This chain's CDR3 is CASSFPSSGGNYGYTF. CDR3 DNA: TGTGCCAGCAGCTTCCCCTCCTCAGGGGGCAACTATGGCTACACCTTC.

This chain joins TRBV27 and TRBJ1-4, with D possibly TRBD1 on 5 matching bases. CDR3 length: 15 amino acids. The V gene lost 8 bases and the J gene lost 12 bases, with 25 bases spanning the gap. The germline V gene has CDR1 MNHEY and CDR2 SMNVEV (reference sequence). The chain's CDR3 is CASSRAGMVMKELFF. The DNA for the CDR3 is TGTGCCAGCTCCCGAGCAGGGATGGTAATGAAAGAACTGTTTTTT.

The chain carries TRBV2 and TRBJ1-1; D gene uncertain. The CDR3 is made up of 17 amino acids. CDR1 and CDR2 (germline): SNHLY, FYNNEI. V gave up 4 bases and J gave up 0 bases, with 18 bases separating them. Here the CDR3 DNA reads TGTGCCAGCAGTGGTCGTCGGGGAGAGACAATGAACACTGAAGCTTTCTTT. Translation gives CASSGRRGETMNTEAFF.

The chain employs TRBV7-8 and TRBJ2-1; 9 nucleotides match TRBD2. With V trimmed by 1 base and J by 5 bases, 3 bases remained unmatched. Germline V gene data show CDR1 as SGHVS and CDR2 as FQNEAQ. The CDR3 loop spans 15 amino acids. This CDR3 reads CASSLGLAGNNEQFF. For the CDR3, the DNA is TGTGCCAGCAGCTTAGGTCTAGCGGGAAACAATGAGCAGTTCTTC. Complete variable domain (other parts from reference TRBV7-8 and TRBJ2-1): GAGVSQSPRYKVAKRGQDVALRCDPISGHVSLFWYQQALGQGPEFLTYFQNEAQLDKSGLPSDRFFAERPEGSVSTLKIQRTQQEDSAVYLCASSLGLAGNNEQFFGPGTRLTVL.

The chain has TRBV2 and TRBJ2-2; D call uncertain. The CDR3 has 15 amino acids. V gave up 9 bases and J gave up 0 bases, with 14 bases separating them. Germline lookup yields CDR1 SNHLY and CDR2 FYNNEI. CDR3 residues: CASRSSRTNTGELFF. The CDR3 DNA is TGTGCCAGTCGCTCTTCGCGTACGAACACCGGGGAGCTGTTTTTT.

The chain recombines TRBV4-1 with TRBJ1-1, with D possibly TRBD1 on 5 matching bases. Germline-derived CDR1 and CDR2 are MGHRA and YSYEKL. The V and J ends lost 6 bases and 7 bases respectively, with 15 bases between them. The CDR3 is 13 residues long. The DNA of the CDR3 is TGCGCCAGCAGAGTGGCAGGGCGAGTTGAAGCTTTCTTT. Translating gives CASRVAGRVEAFF.

The gene calls are TRBV14 and TRBJ1-1; D is perhaps TRBD1 (5 bases). The V end was cut by 0 bases, the J end by 1 base, with 9 bases between. Germline-derived CDR1 and CDR2 are SGHDN and FVKESK. CDR3 size: 15 residues. This chain's CDR3 is CASSQDYRRNTEAFF. CDR3 in DNA: TGTGCCAGCAGCCAAGACTACAGGAGGAACACTGAAGCTTTCTTT.